This T cell receptor beta chain was profiled in a study of cytomegalovirus exposure and HLA in healthy donors. This clone was found a few times. Its cognate antigen is unknown. 60 Vbeta and 13 Jbeta primers were used in PCR. Sequenced by immunoSEQ multiplex PCR; TCRdb stores in-frame clones only, minus some. In the table there are roughly 130,000 clones, 80% of which are singletons. Findings of the study overall: Researchers catalogued some 160 TCR beta chains as cytomegalovirus-associated. In a later analysis, an Asian-associated ancestry cluster reportedly showed fewer N-insertions than the roughly 710-donor mean.

J gave up 8 bases and V 2 bases, and 9 bases lay outside the gene matches. The CDR3 sequence is 14 residues long. CDR1 is SGHTA, CDR2 FQGNSA, per germline. The specimen sequenced was PBMCs. The TCR was taken from a male donor in good health and CMV-seronegative. The rearrangement joins TRBV7-2 to TRBJ2-7, with TRBD1 identical over 7 bases. CDR3 amino acids: CASSLTGAGGQQYF. Here the CDR3 DNA reads TGTGCCAGCAGCTTAACCGGGGCAGGGGGTCAGCAGTACTTC.